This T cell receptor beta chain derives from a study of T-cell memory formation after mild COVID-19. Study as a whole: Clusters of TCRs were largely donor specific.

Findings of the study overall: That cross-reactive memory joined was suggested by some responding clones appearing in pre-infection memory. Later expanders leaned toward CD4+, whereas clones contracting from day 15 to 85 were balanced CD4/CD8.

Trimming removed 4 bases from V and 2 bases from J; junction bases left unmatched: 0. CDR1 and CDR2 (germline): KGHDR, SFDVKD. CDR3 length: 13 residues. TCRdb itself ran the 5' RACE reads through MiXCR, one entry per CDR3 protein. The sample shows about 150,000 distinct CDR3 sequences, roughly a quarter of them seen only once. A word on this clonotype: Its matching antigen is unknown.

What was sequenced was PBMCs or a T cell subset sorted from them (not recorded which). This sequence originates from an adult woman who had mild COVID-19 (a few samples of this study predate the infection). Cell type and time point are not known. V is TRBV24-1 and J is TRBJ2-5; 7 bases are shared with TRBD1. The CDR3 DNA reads TGTGCCACCAGTGAGGGACAGCAAGAGACCCAGTACTTC. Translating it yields CATSEGQQETQYF.